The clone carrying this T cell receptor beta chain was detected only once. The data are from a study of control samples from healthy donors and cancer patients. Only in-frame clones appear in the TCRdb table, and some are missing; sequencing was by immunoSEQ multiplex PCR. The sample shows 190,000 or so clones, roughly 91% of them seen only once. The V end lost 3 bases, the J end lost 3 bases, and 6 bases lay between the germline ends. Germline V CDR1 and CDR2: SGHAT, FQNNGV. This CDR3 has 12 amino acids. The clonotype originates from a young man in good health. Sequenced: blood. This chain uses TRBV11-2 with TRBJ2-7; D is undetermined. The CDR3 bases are TGTGCCAGCAGCTTTTTTTACTACGAGCAGTACTTC. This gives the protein CASSFFYYEQYF.